This passage covers 32 T cell receptor beta chains from one sample sequenced in a study of OX40 agonist ivuxolimab in advanced cancers. Assay used: immunoSEQ multiplex PCR; TCRdb lists only in-frame clones, some missing. The sample records about 69,000 clones, 85% being singletons. The material sequenced was CD4+ or CD8+ T cells sorted from blood, taken in a trial of the OX40 agonist ivuxolimab. The receptors come from an adult with an advanced solid tumor such as melanoma, head and neck, liver or kidney cancer.

The V call is TRBV30, the J call TRBJ2-2; 12 nucleotides align to TRBD1. V dropped 5 bases and J dropped 7; count of bases not matched to a gene: 8. Germline V gives CDR1 GTSNPN, CDR2 SVGIG (reference sequence). The CDR3 is 15 residues long. CDR3 region: CAWELGTGGYGELFF. Written as DNA, the CDR3 is TGTGCCTGGGAACTAGGGACAGGGGGCTACGGGGAGCTGTTTTTT.

V usage is TRBV7-2 and J usage is TRBJ1-1, with 8 bases that match TRBD1. CDR1 and CDR2 (germline): SGHTA, FQGNSA. Losses at the gene ends were 4 bases for V and 4 bases for J; bases not matched to a gene: 5. The CDR3 sequence is 14 residues long. CDR3 protein: CASSSDRGLTEAFF. The CDR3 DNA reads TGTGCCAGCAGCTCAGACAGGGGTCTCACTGAAGCTTTCTTT. Supplemented by reference TRBV7-2 and TRBJ1-1, the full variable domain reads GAGVSQSPSNKVTEKGKDVELRCDPISGHTALYWYRQSLGQGLEFLIYFQGNSAPDKSGLPSDRFSAERTGGSVSTLTIQRTQQEDSAVYLCASSSDRGLTEAFFGQGTRLTVV.

This clone showed up just a few times. The rearrangement joins TRBV4-1 to TRBJ1-1, with D maybe TRBD1 (5 bases). Trimming took off 4 bases at V and 5 bases at J, with 14 bases between the two ends. This CDR3 is built from 14 residues. Germline-derived CDR1 and CDR2 are MGHRA and YSYEKL. CDR3 amino acids: CASSPRDPGTEAFF. Here the CDR3 DNA reads TGCGCCAGCAGCCCCCGGGACCCAGGAACTGAAGCTTTCTTT.

This chain links TRBV10-3 with TRBJ1-1; 7 nucleotides align to TRBD1. Germline assignment: CDR1 ENHRY and CDR2 SYGVKD. V trimming: 6 bases; J trimming: 3 bases; junction bases outside the gene matches: 4. The CDR3 has 13 residues. The CDR3 region is CAIRGDRDTEAFF. CDR3 coding DNA: TGTGCCATCAGAGGTGACAGGGACACTGAAGCTTTCTTT.

CDR3 region: CASTPTGGTEAFF. CDR3 nucleotide sequence: TGTGCCAGTACCCCGACAGGGGGCACTGAAGCTTTCTTT. The V and J genes are TRBV19 and TRBJ1-1; TRBD1 matches at 9 bases. V trimming: 7 bases; J trimming: 4 bases; junction bases outside the gene matches: 4. The CDR3 length is 13 residues. The germline gives CDR1 LNHDA, CDR2 SQIVND (reference sequence).

This sequence joins TRBV10-2 and TRBJ1-1, with D unclear. Germline CDR1 and CDR2: WSHSY and SAAADI. The CDR3 runs 14 residues. Trimming stripped 7 bases from V and 4 bases from J, with 16 bases between. CDR3 in amino acids: CASNDWAGGTEAFF. As DNA, the CDR3 is TGCGCCAGCAACGACTGGGCCGGAGGCACTGAAGCTTTCTTT.

The CDR3 nucleotides read TGTGCCAGCAGCCAAGGTTCATTCCAAGAGACCCAGTACTTC. It codes for CASSQGSFQETQYF. The V and J genes are TRBV16 and TRBJ2-5; D not certain. Trimming took off 2 bases at V and 1 base at J, with 8 bases between the two ends. Germline V gene sequence: CDR1 KGHSY, CDR2 FQNENV. The CDR3 consists of 14 residues. The whole variable domain, remainder taken from reference TRBV16 and TRBJ2-5, is GEEVAQTPKHLVRGEGQKAKLYCAPIKGHSYVFWYQQVLKNEFKFLISFQNENVFDETGMPKERFSAKCLPNSPCSLEIQATKLEDSAVYFCASSQGSFQETQYFGPGTRLLVL.

This sequence joins TRBV28 and TRBJ1-1; D is perhaps TRBD1 (5 bases). This CDR3 is 15 amino acids long. Germline V lookup: CDR1 MDHEN, CDR2 SYDVKM. Trimming shortened V by 1 base and J by 1 base, and 10 bases separated the two germline ends. CDR3 DNA sequence: TGTGCCAGCAGTTTATCGGGACGGCCGAACACTGAAGCTTTCTTT. As protein: CASSLSGRPNTEAFF.

This sequence joins TRBV7-2 and TRBJ1-5; 7 nucleotides line up with TRBD1. Trimming at V came to 1 base and at J to 6 bases, leaving 6 bases not matched to a gene. The CDR3 runs 15 residues. Germline V gene data show CDR1 as SGHTA and CDR2 as FQGNSA. The CDR3, as DNA: TGTGCCAGCAGCTTAGGGCAGGGGGGGGGTCAGCCCCAGCATTTT. This translates into CASSLGQGGGQPQHF.

This chain joins TRBV5-5 and TRBJ1-2, with TRBD1 matching over 9 bases. V was pared by 3 bases and J by 4 bases, with 4 bases of the junction left unmatched. This CDR3 has 14 amino acids. Germline values: CDR1 SGHKS, CDR2 YYEKEE (reference sequence). The CDR3, as DNA: TGTGCCAGCAGCTCCTCGGGACAGGGCTATGGCTACACCTTC. This gives the protein CASSSSGQGYGYTF. The variable domain in full, with the rest retrieved from reference TRBV5-5 and TRBJ1-2, is DAGVTQSPTHLIKTRGQQVTLRCSPISGHKSVSWYQQVLGQGPQFIFQYYEKEERGRGNFPDRFSARQFPNYSSELNVNALLLGDSALYLCASSSSGQGYGYTFGSGTRLTVV.

J is TRBJ2-3 and V is TRBV7-6; 11 nucleotides agree with TRBD2. V shed 5 bases and J 2 bases; nucleotides not matched to a gene: 9. The CDR3 sequence is 17 residues long. Germline V gives CDR1 SGHVS, CDR2 FNYEAQ. In DNA, the CDR3 is TGTGCCAGCAGCGCGAAAGTAGCGGGGGGGCTCACAGATACGCAGTATTTT. Translation: CASSAKVAGGLTDTQYF. The full variable domain, rest sourced from reference TRBV7-6 and TRBJ2-3, is GAGVSQSPRYKVTKRGQDVALRCDPISGHVSLYWYRQALGQGPEFLTYFNYEAQQDKSGLPNDRFSAERPEGSISTLTIQRTEQRDSAMYRCASSAKVAGGLTDTQYFGPGTRLTVL.

A few counts support this clone. The rearrangement uses TRBV4-3 and TRBJ1-2; tentative D call: TRBD1 (6 bases). Germline V gives CDR1 LGHNA, CDR2 YSLEER. The CDR3 is 17 residues long. V was clipped by 5 bases and J by 2 bases, with 21 bases between them. The chain's CDR3 is CASSLETSTGTNYGYTF. The CDR3 DNA reads as TGCGCCAGCAGCTTGGAGACATCGACAGGAACAAACTATGGCTACACCTTC.

This chain links TRBV7-2 with TRBJ1-4; the D is unclear. CDR1 is SGHTA, CDR2 FQGNSA, per germline. Trimming removed 6 bases from V and 7 bases from J, with 12 bases in between. The CDR3 has 13 residues. The CDR3 sequence is CASRSRPFEKLFF. CDR3 sequence (DNA): TGTGCCAGCAGGAGCCGCCCATTTGAAAAACTGTTTTTT.

The chain is built from TRBV14 and TRBJ1-1; no firm D call. Trimming cost V 5 bases and J 4 bases, with 11 bases left between them. From germline, CDR1 is SGHDN and CDR2 FVKESK. CDR3 length equals 13 residues. CDR3 loop: CASSGIRGTEAFF. The CDR3 DNA follows: TGTGCCAGCAGCGGAATTAGAGGCACTGAAGCTTTCTTT.

The rearrangement links TRBV27 to TRBJ2-1; the D gene is possibly TRBD2 (6 bases). CDR3 length: 13 amino acids. Germline V gene lookup returns CDR1 MNHEY and CDR2 SMNVEV (reference sequence). V dropped 1 base and J dropped 9 bases, with 10 bases sitting between them. The CDR3 sequence is CASSLLGGAEQFF. CDR3 DNA sequence: TGTGCCAGCAGTTTATTGGGCGGGGCTGAGCAGTTCTTC.

The chain recombines TRBV5-1 with TRBJ1-2; the match to TRBD1 covers 10 bases. From germline, CDR1 is SGHRS and CDR2 YFSETQ. The CDR3 sequence is 15 residues long. The V segment lost 4 bases and the J segment 4 bases; nucleotides outside the gene matches: 7. CDR3 sequence: CASSPRQGAGYGYTF. In DNA form, the CDR3 reads TGCGCCAGCAGCCCAAGACAGGGGGCGGGCTATGGCTACACCTTC.

This chain joins TRBV5-4 and TRBJ2-7; D may match TRBD1 or TRBD2 (5 bases each). The CDR3 loop spans 15 amino acids. In germline, CDR1 is SGHNT, CDR2 YYREEE (reference sequence). Trimming pared 4 bases from V and 4 bases from J, leaving 18 bases between. The CDR3 loop reads CASSAVGENMYEQYF. The DNA of the CDR3 is TGTGCCAGCAGCGCGGTGGGGGAGAATATGTACGAGCAGTACTTC.

The chain carries TRBV18 and TRBJ1-2; D gene ambiguous. The CDR3 consists of 13 residues. The germline V gene encodes CDR1 KGHSH and CDR2 LQKENI. The V gene lost 2 bases and the J gene lost 4 bases, with 8 bases spanning the gap. The CDR3 loop is CASSPFQSYGYTF. The CDR3 DNA reads TGTGCCAGCTCACCATTCCAGTCCTATGGCTACACCTTC. Full variable domain (remainder filled in from reference TRBV18 and TRBJ1-2): NAGVMQNPRHLVRRRGQEARLRCSPMKGHSHVYWYRQLPEEGLKFMVYLQKENIIDESGMPKERFSAEFPKEGPSILRIQQVVRGDSAAYFCASSPFQSYGYTFGSGTRLTVV.

The CDR3 DNA sequence: TGCAGCGTATACAGGGGGTCGGACGAGCAGTACTTC. It encodes CSVYRGSDEQYF. The rearrangement joins TRBV29-1 to TRBJ2-7, with 8 bases lining up with TRBD1. Trimming cost V 6 bases and J 5 bases; bases outside gene matches: 6. The germline gives CDR1 SQVTM, CDR2 ANQGSEA. The CDR3 contains 12 residues.

The chain couples TRBV7-3 to TRBJ2-6, with D possibly being TRBD2 (5 bases). The V and J ends lost 5 bases and 15 bases respectively, with 29 bases between them. Germline assignment: CDR1 SGHTA and CDR2 FQGTGA. CDR3 length: 17 amino acids. The CDR3 nucleotides read TGTGCCAGCAGCCCAACCCCGGCCAGGAGCTCACTGAGGGCCCTGACTTTC. It specifies CASSPTPARSSLRALTF.

This chain joins TRBV5-1 and TRBJ1-1; TRBD1 agrees at 8 bases. CDR1 and CDR2 (germline): SGHRS, YFSETQ. There are 14 residues in the CDR3. V lost 2 bases, J lost 8 bases, and 8 bases stayed unmatched. The CDR3, as DNA: TGCGCCAGCAGCTTCGAAACTTGGACAGGGGAAGCTTTCTTT. Its protein is CASSFETWTGEAFF.

The rearrangement links TRBV7-6 to TRBJ1-4; weak D call: TRBD1 (6 bases). In germline, CDR1 is SGHVS, CDR2 FNYEAQ. The CDR3 totals 15 residues. Trimming removed 4 bases at V and 3 bases at J, with 12 bases between. The CDR3 region is CASSSRGAANEKLFF. The CDR3 coding sequence is TGTGCCAGCAGCTCTAGGGGGGCAGCTAATGAAAAACTGTTTTTT. The complete variable domain, with remaining parts taken from reference TRBV7-6 and TRBJ1-4, reads GAGVSQSPRYKVTKRGQDVALRCDPISGHVSLYWYRQALGQGPEFLTYFNYEAQQDKSGLPNDRFSAERPEGSISTLTIQRTEQRDSAMYRCASSSRGAANEKLFFGSGTQLSVL.

This sequence joins TRBV18 and TRBJ2-4, with 8 bases identical to TRBD2. V lost 0 bases, J lost 2 bases, and 12 bases stayed unmatched. The CDR3 covers 19 residues. Germline assignment: CDR1 KGHSH and CDR2 LQKENI. This CDR3 is CASSPPVSGRATSKNIQYF. The DNA of the CDR3 is TGTGCCAGCTCACCACCCGTTTCCGGGAGGGCTACGTCCAAAAACATTCAGTACTTC.

This clone was seen a single time. The V and J genes are TRBV7-2 and TRBJ2-1, with 11 bases matching TRBD2. Germline CDR1 and CDR2: SGHTA and FQGNSA. There are 16 residues in the CDR3. Losses at the gene ends were 5 bases for V and 8 bases for J; bases not matched to a gene: 11. CDR3 amino acids: CASSALAGESLDEQFF. CDR3 DNA: TGTGCCAGCAGCGCACTAGCGGGAGAGTCTCTCGATGAGCAGTTCTTC.

The genes are TRBV6-1 and TRBJ2-4; D gene unclear. The CDR3 spans 15 residues. Germline V gives CDR1 MNHNS, CDR2 SASEGT. With 4 bases removed from V and 6 bases from J, the gap between germline ends came to 16 bases. The CDR3 region has the DNA TGTGCCAGCAGTGTAATTCCCGGGCCGTTAAACATTCAGTACTTC. Encoded protein: CASSVIPGPLNIQYF.

J is TRBJ2-7 and V is TRBV6-5; 12 bases line up with TRBD2. Per germline, CDR1 MNHEY and CDR2 SVGAGI. This CDR3 has 15 residues. V trimming: 5 bases; J trimming: 3 bases; junction bases outside the gene matches: 5. The CDR3 region is CASSPTSGGNYEQYF. CDR3 nucleotides: TGTGCCAGCAGTCCGACTAGCGGGGGAAACTACGAGCAGTACTTC.

This clone showed up just a few times. The J gene is TRBJ1-2, the V gene TRBV27, with TRBD1 matching 7 bases. The length of the CDR3 is 14 residues. V shed 2 bases, J shed 4 bases, and the junction held 4 bases outside the gene matches. The germline CDR1 and CDR2 sequences are MNHEY and SMNVEV (reference sequence). DNA for the CDR3: TGTGCCAGCAGTTTAAAAGGGGGCGGCTATGGCTACACCTTC. Protein sequence: CASSLKGGGYGYTF.

This chain connects TRBV6-5 to TRBJ1-1; TRBD1 might be the D (5 bases). The CDR3 loop spans 14 amino acids. Trimming removed 2 bases from V and 2 bases from J, with 9 bases in between. Germline lookup yields CDR1 MNHEY and CDR2 SVGAGI. The chain's CDR3 is CASSYTGQNTEAFF. CDR3 in DNA: TGTGCCAGCAGTTACACCGGACAAAACACTGAAGCTTTCTTT.

The chain has TRBV19 and TRBJ1-1; 7 positions match TRBD1. Germline assignment: CDR1 LNHDA and CDR2 SQIVND (reference sequence). The CDR3 covers 14 residues. V was clipped by 7 bases and J by 3 bases; unmatched bases: 8. In nucleotides, the CDR3 is TGTGCCAGTAACAACAGGGGTGTCTACACTGAAGCTTTCTTT. Residues: CASNNRGVYTEAFF. The full variable domain, rest sourced from reference TRBV19 and TRBJ1-1, is DGGITQSPKYLFRKEGQNVTLSCEQNLNHDAMYWYRQDPGQGLRLIYYSQIVNDFQKGDIAEGYSVSREKKESFPLTVTSAQKNPTAFYLCASNNRGVYTEAFFGQGTRLTVV.

This clone is a singleton in its sample. The rearrangement joins TRBV25-1 to TRBJ2-6; D gene uncertain. The V gene lost 3 bases and the J gene lost 0 bases, with 6 bases spanning the gap. This CDR3 has 15 residues. Per the germline V gene, CDR1 is MGHDK and CDR2 is SYGVNS. The CDR3 sequence is CASSEMGSGANVLTF. The CDR3, as DNA: TGTGCCAGCAGTGAGATGGGCTCTGGGGCCAACGTCCTGACTTTC. The complete variable domain, with remaining parts taken from reference TRBV25-1 and TRBJ2-6, reads EADIYQTPRYLVIGTGKKITLECSQTMGHDKMYWYQQDPGMELHLIHYSYGVNSTEKGDLSSESTVSRIRTEHFPLTLESARPSHTSQYLCASSEMGSGANVLTFGAGSRLTVL.

This clone showed up just once. The CDR3, as DNA: TGTGCCAGTACCCTAGACGGGGGTTGGGGCACAGATACGCAGTATTTT. Its translation: CASTLDGGWGTDTQYF. The chain uses TRBV19 and TRBJ2-3, with a weak D call TRBD2 (6 bases). This CDR3 spans 16 amino acids. Per the germline V gene, CDR1 is LNHDA and CDR2 is SQIVND (reference sequence). V was clipped by 7 bases and J by 1 base, with 18 bases between them.

A few counts support this clone. V is TRBV28 and J is TRBJ1-5; D perhaps matches TRBD1 (5 bases). The CDR3 sequence is 15 residues long. The V gene's germline CDR1 is MDHEN and CDR2 SYDVKM. The V gene lost 4 bases and the J gene lost 5 bases, with 15 bases spanning the gap. CDR3 sequence (DNA): TGTGCCAGCAGTTCCCGGAGTTGGGGCCATCAGCCCCAGCATTTT. Translated: CASSSRSWGHQPQHF.